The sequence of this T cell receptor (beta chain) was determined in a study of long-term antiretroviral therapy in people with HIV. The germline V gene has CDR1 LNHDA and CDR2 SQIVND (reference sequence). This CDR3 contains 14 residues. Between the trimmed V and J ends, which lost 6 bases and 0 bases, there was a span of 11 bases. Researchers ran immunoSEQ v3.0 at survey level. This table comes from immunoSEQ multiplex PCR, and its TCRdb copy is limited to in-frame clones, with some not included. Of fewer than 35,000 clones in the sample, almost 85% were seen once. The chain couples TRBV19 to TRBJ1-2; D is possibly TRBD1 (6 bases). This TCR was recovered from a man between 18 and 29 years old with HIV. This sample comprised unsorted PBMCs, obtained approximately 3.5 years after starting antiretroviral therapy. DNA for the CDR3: TGTGCCAGTAGGATAAAGGGGGCTAACTATGGCTACACCTTC. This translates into CASRIKGANYGYTF. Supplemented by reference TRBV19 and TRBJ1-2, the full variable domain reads DGGITQSPKYLFRKEGQNVTLSCEQNLNHDAMYWYRQDPGQGLRLIYYSQIVNDFQKGDIAEGYSVSREKKESFPLTVTSAQKNPTAFYLCASRIKGANYGYTFGSGTRLTVV.